This TCR beta chain appears in the sequencing data of a study of cytomegalovirus exposure and HLA in healthy donors. Broader study findings: It was fewer than 200 TCR beta chains that were listed as cytomegalovirus-associated. According to an earlier analysis, most TCR beta V segments yielded productive rearrangements about 90% or about 30% of the time.

Vbeta (60) and Jbeta (13) primers were used in the PCR. Assay used: immunoSEQ multiplex PCR; TCRdb lists only in-frame clones, some missing. The table records some 150,000 clones, roughly four fifths of them present only once. Germline lookup yields CDR1 SGHVS and CDR2 FQNEAQ. V was cut by 1 base and J by 4 bases, with 14 bases left in between. The CDR3 is 15 residues long. Details on this clone: What it recognizes is unknown.

The clonotype originates from a man under 40 in good health and CMV-seronegative. Sequenced sample: PBMCs. The chain has TRBV7-8 and TRBJ2-7, with D perhaps matching TRBD1 (5 bases). CDR3: CASSLGEVQGYEQYF. The DNA of the CDR3 is TGTGCCAGCAGCTTAGGAGAGGTCCAGGGTTACGAGCAGTACTTC.